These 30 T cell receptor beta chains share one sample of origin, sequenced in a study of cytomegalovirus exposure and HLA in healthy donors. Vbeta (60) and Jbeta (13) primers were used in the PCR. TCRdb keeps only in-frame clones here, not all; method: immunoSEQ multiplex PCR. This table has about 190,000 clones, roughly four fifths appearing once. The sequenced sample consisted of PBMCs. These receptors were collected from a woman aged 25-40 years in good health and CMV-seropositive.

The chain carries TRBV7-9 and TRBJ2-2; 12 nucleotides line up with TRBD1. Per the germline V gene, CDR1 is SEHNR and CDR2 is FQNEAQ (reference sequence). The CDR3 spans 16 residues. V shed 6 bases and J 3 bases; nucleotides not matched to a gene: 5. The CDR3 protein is CASRGTGGEDTGELFF. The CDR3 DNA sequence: TGTGCCAGCAGGGGGACAGGGGGCGAGGACACCGGGGAGCTGTTTTTT.

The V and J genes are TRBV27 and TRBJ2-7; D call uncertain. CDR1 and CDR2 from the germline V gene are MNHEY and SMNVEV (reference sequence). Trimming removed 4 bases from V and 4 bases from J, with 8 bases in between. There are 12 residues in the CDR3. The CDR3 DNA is TGTGCCAGCAGTTCAAACACGTACGAGCAGTACTTC. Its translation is CASSSNTYEQYF.

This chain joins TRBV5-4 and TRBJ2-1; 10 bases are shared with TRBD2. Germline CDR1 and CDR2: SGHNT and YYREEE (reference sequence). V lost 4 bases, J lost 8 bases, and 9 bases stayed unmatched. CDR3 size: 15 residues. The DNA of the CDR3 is TGTGCCAGCAGCCTACCCCTAGCGGGAGCCCATGAGCAGTTCTTC. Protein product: CASSLPLAGAHEQFF. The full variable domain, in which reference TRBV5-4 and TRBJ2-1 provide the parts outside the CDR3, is ETGVTQSPTHLIKTRGQQVTLRCSSQSGHNTVSWYQQALGQGPQFIFQYYREEENGRGNFPPRFSGLQFPNYSSELNVNALELDDSALYLCASSLPLAGAHEQFFGPGTRLTVL.

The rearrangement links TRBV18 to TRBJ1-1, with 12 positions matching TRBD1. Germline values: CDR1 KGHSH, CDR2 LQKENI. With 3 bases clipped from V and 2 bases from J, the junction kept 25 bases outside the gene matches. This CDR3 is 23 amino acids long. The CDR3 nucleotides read TGTGCCAGCTCACCCCCGCGGTCCAGGGGGAGTCGGGACAGGGGGCGTGGAAACACTGAAGCTTTCTTT. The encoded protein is CASSPPRSRGSRDRGRGNTEAFF. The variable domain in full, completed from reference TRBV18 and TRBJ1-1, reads NAGVMQNPRHLVRRRGQEARLRCSPMKGHSHVYWYRQLPEEGLKFMVYLQKENIIDESGMPKERFSAEFPKEGPSILRIQQVVRGDSAAYFCASSPPRSRGSRDRGRGNTEAFFGQGTRLTVV.

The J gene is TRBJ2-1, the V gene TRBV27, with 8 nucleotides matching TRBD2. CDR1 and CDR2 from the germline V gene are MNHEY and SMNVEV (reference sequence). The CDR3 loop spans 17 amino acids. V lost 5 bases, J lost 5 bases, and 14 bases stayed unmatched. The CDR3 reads CASSTLPGGGRNNEQFF. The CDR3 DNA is TGTGCCAGCAGTACACTCCCGGGTGGCGGGAGGAACAATGAGCAGTTCTTC.

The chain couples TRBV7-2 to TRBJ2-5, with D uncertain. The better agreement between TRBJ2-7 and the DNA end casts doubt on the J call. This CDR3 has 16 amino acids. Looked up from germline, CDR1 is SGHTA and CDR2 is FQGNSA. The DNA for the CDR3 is TGTGCCAGCAGCTTAGGTGGCGGCCGCACCGCCTACGAGCAGTACTTC. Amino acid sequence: CASSLGGGRTAYEQYF.

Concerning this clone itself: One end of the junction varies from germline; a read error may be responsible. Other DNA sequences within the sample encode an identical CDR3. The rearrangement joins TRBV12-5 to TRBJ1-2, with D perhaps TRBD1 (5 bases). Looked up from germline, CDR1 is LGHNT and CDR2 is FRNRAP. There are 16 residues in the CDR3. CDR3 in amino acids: CASGLRRGSGEDGYTF. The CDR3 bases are TGTGCCAGTGGTTTGAGGCGGGGCAGCGGCGAAGATGGCTACACCTTC.

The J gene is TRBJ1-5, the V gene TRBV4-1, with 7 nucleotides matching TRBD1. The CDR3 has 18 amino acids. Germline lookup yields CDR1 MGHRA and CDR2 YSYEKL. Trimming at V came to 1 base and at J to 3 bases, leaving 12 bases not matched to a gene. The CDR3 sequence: CASSQGQGEPLFNQPQHF. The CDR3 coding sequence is TGCGCCAGCAGCCAAGGCCAGGGGGAACCCCTTTTCAATCAGCCCCAGCATTTT.

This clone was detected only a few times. The CDR3 bases are TGTGCCAGCAGTTCCGCGGACAGTAGCAATCAGCCCCAGCATTTT. Its translation: CASSSADSSNQPQHF. The chain joins TRBV27 to TRBJ1-5, with D possibly matching TRBD1 (6 bases). The CDR3 sequence is 15 residues long. Trimming left V 4 bases short and J 0 bases short, with 10 bases between. The V gene's germline CDR1 is MNHEY and CDR2 SMNVEV (reference sequence).

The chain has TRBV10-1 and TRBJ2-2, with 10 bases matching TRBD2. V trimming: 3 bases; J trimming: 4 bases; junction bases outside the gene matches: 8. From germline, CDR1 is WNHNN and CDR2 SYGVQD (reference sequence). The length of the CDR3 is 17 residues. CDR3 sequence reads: CASSDHGAGGPTGELFF. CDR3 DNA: TGCGCCAGCAGTGACCACGGAGCGGGAGGGCCCACCGGGGAGCTGTTTTTT.

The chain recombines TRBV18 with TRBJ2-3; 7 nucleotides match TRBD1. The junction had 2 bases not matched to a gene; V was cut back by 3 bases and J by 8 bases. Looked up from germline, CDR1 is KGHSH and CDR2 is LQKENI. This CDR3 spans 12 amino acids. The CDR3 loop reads CASSPPGGTQYF. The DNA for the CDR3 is TGTGCCAGCTCACCCCCAGGGGGTACGCAGTATTTT.

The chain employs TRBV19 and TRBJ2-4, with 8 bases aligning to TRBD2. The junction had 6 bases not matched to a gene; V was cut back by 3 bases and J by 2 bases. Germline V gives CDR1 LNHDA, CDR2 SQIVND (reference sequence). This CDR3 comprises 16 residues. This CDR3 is CASSIYGSGTKNIQYF. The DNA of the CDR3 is TGTGCCAGTAGTATTTATGGTAGCGGGACCAAAAACATTCAGTACTTC.

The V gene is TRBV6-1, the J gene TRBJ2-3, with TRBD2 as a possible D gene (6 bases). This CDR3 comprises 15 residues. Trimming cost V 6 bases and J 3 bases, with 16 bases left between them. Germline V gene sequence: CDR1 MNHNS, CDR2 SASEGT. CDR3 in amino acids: CASSPKRAGTDTQYF. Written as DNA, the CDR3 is TGTGCCAGCAGCCCAAAGCGGGCGGGAACAGATACGCAGTATTTT.

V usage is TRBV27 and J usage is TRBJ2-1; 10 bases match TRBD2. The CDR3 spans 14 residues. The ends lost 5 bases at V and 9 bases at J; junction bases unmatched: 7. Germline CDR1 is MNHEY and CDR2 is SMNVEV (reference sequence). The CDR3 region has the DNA TGTGCCAGCAGTCTAGCGGGAGTAACCTCTGAGCAGTTCTTC. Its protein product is CASSLAGVTSEQFF.

The CDR3 loop is CASSLSQGGIGELFF. In nucleotides, the CDR3 is TGCGCCAGCAGCTTGTCACAGGGTGGCATCGGGGAGCTGTTTTTT. The rearrangement uses TRBV5-1 and TRBJ2-2, with D perhaps matching TRBD1 (6 bases). The germline CDR1 and CDR2 sequences are SGHRS and YFSETQ. The CDR3 contains 15 residues. V was cut by 1 base and J by 7 bases, with 14 bases left in between.

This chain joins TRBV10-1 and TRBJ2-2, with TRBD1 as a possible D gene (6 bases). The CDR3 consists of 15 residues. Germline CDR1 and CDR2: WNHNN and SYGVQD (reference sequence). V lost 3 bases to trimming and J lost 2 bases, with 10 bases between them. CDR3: CASSEPGENTGELFF. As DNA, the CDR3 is TGCGCCAGCAGTGAACCAGGGGAAAACACCGGGGAGCTGTTTTTT.

The CDR3 region is CASSAGIGGNTIYF. Written as DNA, the CDR3 is TGTGCCAGCAGTGCAGGTATAGGAGGAAACACCATATATTTT. The genes are TRBV6-1 and TRBJ1-3; no clear D gene. V was clipped by 4 bases and J by 4 bases, with 11 bases between them. The CDR3 runs 14 residues. CDR1 and CDR2 (germline): MNHNS, SASEGT.

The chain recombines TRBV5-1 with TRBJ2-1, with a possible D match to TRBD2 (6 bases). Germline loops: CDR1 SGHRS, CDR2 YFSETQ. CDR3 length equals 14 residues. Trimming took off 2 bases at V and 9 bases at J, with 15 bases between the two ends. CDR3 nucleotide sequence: TGCGCCAGCAGCTTAGGAGGGCCGAGGGTTGAGCAGTTCTTC. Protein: CASSLGGPRVEQFF.

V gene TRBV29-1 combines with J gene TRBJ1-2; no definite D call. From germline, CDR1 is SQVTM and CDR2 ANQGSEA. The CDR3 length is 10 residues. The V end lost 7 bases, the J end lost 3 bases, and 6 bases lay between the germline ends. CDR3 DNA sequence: TGCAGCGGGCAGGACTATGGCTACACCTTC. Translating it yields CSGQDYGYTF.

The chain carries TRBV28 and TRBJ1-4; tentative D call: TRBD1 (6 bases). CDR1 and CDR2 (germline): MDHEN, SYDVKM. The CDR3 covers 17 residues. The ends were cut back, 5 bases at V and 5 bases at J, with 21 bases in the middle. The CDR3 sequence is CASSHRVRPGPNEKLFF. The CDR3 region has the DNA TGTGCCAGCAGTCACAGGGTCCGCCCTGGTCCAAATGAAAAACTGTTTTTT.

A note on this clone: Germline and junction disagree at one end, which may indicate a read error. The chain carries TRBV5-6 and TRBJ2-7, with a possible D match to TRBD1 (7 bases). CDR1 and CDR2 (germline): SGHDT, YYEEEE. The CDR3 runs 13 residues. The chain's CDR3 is CASSAGTAAKTHF. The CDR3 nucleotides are TGTGCCAGCAGCGCGGGGACAGCCGCTAAAACTCACTTC.

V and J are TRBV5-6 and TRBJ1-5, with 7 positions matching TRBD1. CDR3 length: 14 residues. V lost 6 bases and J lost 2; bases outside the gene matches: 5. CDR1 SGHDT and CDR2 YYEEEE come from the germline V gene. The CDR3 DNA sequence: TGTGCCAGCACTTCCGGGACAGGCAATCAGCCCCAGCATTTT. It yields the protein CASTSGTGNQPQHF.

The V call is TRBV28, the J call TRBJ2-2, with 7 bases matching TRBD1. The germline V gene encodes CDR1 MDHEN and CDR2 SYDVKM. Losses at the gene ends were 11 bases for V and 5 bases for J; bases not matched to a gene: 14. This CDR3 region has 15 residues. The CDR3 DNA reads TGTGCCTGGAGTTTAAGGGGGCGAGAGACCGGGGAGCTGTTTTTT. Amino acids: CAWSLRGRETGELFF.

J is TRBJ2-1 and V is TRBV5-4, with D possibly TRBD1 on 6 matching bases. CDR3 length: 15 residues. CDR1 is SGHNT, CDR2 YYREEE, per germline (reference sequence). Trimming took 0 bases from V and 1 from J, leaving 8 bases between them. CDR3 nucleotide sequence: TGTGCCAGCAGCTTGGTTACAGGGTCCTACAATGAGCAGTTCTTC. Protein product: CASSLVTGSYNEQFF.

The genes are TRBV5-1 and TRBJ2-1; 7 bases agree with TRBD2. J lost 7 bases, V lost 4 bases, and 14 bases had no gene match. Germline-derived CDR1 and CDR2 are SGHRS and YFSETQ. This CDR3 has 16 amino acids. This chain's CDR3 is CASSPPTSADGNEQFF. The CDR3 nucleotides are TGCGCCAGCAGCCCACCCACTAGCGCAGATGGGAATGAGCAGTTCTTC.

CDR3 coding DNA: TGCGCCAGCAGCGCACGCGATGGGGGCCCAGATACGCAGTATTTT. Its protein product is CASSARDGGPDTQYF. This sequence joins TRBV4-1 and TRBJ2-3; D might be TRBD1 (6 bases). Germline V gene data show CDR1 as MGHRA and CDR2 as YSYEKL. The CDR3 loop spans 15 amino acids. Trimming stripped 5 bases from V and 4 bases from J, with 16 bases between.

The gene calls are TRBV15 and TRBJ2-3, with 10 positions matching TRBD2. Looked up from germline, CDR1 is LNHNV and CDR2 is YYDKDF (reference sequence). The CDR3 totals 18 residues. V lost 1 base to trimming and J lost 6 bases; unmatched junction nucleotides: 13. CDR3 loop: CATSRVGLAEIGRDTQYF. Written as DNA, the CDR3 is TGTGCCACCAGCAGAGTAGGACTAGCGGAAATAGGGAGGGATACGCAGTATTTT. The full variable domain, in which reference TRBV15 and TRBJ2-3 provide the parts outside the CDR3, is DAMVIQNPRYQVTQFGKPVTLSCSQTLNHNVMYWYQQKSSQAPKLLFHYYDKDFNNEADTPDNFQSRRPNTSFCFLDIRSPGLGDTAMYLCATSRVGLAEIGRDTQYFGPGTRLTVL.

The CDR3 loop reads CASRGTGMNTEAFF. As DNA, the CDR3 is TGTGCCAGCAGGGGGACAGGGATGAACACTGAAGCTTTCTTT. The genes are TRBV6-5 and TRBJ1-1, with 9 bases identical to TRBD1. CDR1 MNHEY and CDR2 SVGAGI come from the germline V gene. The CDR3 runs to 14 residues. V was clipped by 6 bases and J by 0 bases; unmatched bases: 2.

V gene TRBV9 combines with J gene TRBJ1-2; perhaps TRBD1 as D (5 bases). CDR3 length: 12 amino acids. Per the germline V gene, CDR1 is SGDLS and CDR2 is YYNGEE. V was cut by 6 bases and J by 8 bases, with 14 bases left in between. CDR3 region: CASTDPGRGYTF. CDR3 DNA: TGTGCCAGCACCGACCCAGGGAGGGGCTACACCTTC. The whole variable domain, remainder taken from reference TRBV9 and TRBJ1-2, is DSGVTQTPKHLITATGQRVTLRCSPRSGDLSVYWYQQSLDQGLQFLIQYYNGEERAKGNILERFSAQQFPDLHSELNLSSLELGDSALYFCASTDPGRGYTFGSGTRLTVV.

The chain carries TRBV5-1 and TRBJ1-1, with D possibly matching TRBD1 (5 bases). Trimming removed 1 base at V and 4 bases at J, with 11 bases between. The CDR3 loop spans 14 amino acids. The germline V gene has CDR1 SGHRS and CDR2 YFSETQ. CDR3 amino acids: CASSLKGLGTEAFF. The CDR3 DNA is TGCGCCAGCAGCTTGAAGGGGCTGGGCACTGAAGCTTTCTTT.